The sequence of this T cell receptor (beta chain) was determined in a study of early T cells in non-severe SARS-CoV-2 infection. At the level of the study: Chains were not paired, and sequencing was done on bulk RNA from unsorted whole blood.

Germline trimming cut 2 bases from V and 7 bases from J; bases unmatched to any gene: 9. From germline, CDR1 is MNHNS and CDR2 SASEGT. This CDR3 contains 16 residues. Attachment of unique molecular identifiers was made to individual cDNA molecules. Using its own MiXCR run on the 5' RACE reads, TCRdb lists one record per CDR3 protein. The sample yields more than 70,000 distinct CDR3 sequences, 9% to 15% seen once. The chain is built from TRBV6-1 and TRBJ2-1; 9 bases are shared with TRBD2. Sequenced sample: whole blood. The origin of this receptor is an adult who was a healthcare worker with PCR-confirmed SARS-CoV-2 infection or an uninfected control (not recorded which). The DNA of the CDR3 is TGTGCCAGCAGTGAACCGGGACTAGCTCGAGGGAATGAGCAGTTCTTC. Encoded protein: CASSEPGLARGNEQFF.